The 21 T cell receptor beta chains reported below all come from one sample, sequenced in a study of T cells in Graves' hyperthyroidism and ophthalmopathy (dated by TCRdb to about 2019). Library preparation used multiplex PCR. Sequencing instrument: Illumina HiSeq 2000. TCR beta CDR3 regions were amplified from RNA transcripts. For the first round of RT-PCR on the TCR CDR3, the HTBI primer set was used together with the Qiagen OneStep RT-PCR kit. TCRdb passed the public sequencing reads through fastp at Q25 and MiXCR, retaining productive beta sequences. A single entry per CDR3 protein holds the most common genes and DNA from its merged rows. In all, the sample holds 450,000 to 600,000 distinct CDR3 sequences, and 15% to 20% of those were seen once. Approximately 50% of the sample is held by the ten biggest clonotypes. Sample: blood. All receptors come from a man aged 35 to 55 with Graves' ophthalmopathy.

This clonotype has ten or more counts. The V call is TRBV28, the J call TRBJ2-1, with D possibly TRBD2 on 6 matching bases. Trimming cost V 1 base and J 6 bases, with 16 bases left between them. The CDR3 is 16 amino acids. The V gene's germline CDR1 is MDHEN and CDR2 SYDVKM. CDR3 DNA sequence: TGTGCCAGCAGTTTATCGGGCGGGATACATACCAATGAGCAGTTCTTC. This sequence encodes CASSLSGGIHTNEQFF.

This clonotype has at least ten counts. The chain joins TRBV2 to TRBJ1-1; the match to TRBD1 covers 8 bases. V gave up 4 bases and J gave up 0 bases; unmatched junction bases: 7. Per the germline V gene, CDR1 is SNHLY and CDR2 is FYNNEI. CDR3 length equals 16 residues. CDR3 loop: CASSVRGLGMNTEAFF. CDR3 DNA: TGTGCCAGCAGTGTCAGGGGGCTAGGGATGAACACTGAAGCTTTCTTT.

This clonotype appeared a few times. The DNA for the CDR3 is TGTGCCAGCAGTGCACTAGCGGGGGGGCTCAATGAGCAGTTCTTC. Translation gives CASSALAGGLNEQFF. The chain joins TRBV2 to TRBJ2-1; 13 positions agree with TRBD2. The CDR3 is 15 residues long. V was pared by 4 bases and J by 6 bases, with 3 bases of the junction left unmatched. Per the germline V gene, CDR1 is SNHLY and CDR2 is FYNNEI. Combining the CDR3 with reference TRBV2 and TRBJ2-1 gives the whole variable domain EPEVTQTPSHQVTQMGQEVILRCVPISNHLYFYWYRQILGQKVEFLVSFYNNEISEKSEIFDDQFSVERPDGSNFTLKIRSTKLEDSAMYFCASSALAGGLNEQFFGPGTRLTVL.

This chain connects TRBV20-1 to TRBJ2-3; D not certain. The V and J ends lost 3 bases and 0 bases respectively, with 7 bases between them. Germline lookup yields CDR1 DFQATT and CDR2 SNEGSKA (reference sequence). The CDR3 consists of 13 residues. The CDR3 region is CSARAASTDTQYF. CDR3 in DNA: TGCAGTGCTAGGGCAGCCAGCACAGATACGCAGTATTTT.

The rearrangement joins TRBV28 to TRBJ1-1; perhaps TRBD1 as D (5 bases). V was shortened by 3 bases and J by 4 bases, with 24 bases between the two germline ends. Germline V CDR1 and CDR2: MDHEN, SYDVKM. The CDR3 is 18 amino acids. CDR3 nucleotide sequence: TGTGCCAGCAGTTTCCAGTTGGGGGGGTTTAGTGGTGGCACTGAAGCTTTCTTT. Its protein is CASSFQLGGFSGGTEAFF. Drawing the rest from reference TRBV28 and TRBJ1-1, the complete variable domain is DVKVTQSSRYLVKRTGEKVFLECVQDMDHENMFWYRQDPGLGLRLIYFSYDVKMKEKGDIPEGYSVSREKKERFSLILESASTNQTSMYLCASSFQLGGFSGGTEAFFGQGTRLTVV.

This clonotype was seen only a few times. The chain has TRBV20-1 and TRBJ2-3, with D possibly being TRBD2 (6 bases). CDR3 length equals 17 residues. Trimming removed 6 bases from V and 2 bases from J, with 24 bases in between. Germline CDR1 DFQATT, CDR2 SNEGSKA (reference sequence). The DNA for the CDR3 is TGCAGTGCCCCGACTGGGACTGGCGGGGAGATCACAGATACGCAGTATTTT. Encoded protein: CSAPTGTGGEITDTQYF.

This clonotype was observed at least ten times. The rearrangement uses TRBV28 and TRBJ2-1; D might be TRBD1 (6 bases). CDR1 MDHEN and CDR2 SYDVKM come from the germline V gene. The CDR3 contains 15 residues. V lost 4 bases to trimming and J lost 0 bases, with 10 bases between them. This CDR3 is CASSWGRSSYNEQFF. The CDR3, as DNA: TGTGCCAGCAGTTGGGGGCGGTCCTCCTACAATGAGCAGTTCTTC.

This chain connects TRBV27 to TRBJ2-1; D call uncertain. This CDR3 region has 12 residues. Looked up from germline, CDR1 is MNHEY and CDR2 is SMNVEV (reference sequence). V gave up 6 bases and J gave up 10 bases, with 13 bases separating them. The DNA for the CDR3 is TGTGCCAGCAGCTTGCTAAACCACGAGCAGTTCTTC. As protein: CASSLLNHEQFF.

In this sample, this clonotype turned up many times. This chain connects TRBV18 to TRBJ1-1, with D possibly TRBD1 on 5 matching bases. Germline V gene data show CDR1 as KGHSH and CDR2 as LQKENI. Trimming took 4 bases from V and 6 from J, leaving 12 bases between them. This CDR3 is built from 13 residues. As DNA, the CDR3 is TGTGCCAGCTCACGGGGCCAAAGCCCTGAAGCTTTCTTT. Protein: CASSRGQSPEAFF.

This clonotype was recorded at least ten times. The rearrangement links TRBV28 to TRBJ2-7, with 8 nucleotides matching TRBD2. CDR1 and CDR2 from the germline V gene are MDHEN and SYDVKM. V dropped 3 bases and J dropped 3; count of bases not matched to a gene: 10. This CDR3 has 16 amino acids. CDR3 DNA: TGTGCCAGCAGTTTCGAGGGTAGCGGGATTTTCTACGAGCAGTACTTC. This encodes CASSFEGSGIFYEQYF. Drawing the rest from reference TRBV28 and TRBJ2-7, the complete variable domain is DVKVTQSSRYLVKRTGEKVFLECVQDMDHENMFWYRQDPGLGLRLIYFSYDVKMKEKGDIPEGYSVSREKKERFSLILESASTNQTSMYLCASSFEGSGIFYEQYFGPGTRLTVT.

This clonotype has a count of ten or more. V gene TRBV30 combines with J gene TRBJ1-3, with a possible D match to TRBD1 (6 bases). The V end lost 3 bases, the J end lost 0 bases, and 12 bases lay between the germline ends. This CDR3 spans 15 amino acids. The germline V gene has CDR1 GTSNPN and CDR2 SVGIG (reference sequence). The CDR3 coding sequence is TGTGCCTGGAGCGGACAGTCCTTCTCTGGAAACACCATATATTTT. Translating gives CAWSGQSFSGNTIYF. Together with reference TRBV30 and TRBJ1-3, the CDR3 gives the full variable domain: SQTIHQWPATLVQPVGSPLSLECTVEGTSNPNLYWYRQAAGRGLQLLFYSVGIGQISSEVPQNLSASRPQDRQFILSSKKLLLSDSGFYLCAWSGQSFSGNTIYFGEGSWLTVV.

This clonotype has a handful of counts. CDR3 sequence: CASRSDRGIETQYF. The CDR3 bases are TGTGCCAGTAGATCTGACAGGGGAATTGAGACCCAGTACTTC. V and J are TRBV19 and TRBJ2-5; 8 nucleotides line up with TRBD1. The germline V gene has CDR1 LNHDA and CDR2 SQIVND (reference sequence). The CDR3 length is 14 residues. V dropped 6 bases and J dropped 5; count of bases not matched to a gene: 8.

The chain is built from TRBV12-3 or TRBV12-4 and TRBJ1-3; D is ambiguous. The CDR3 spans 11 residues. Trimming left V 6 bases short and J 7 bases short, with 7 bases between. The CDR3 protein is CASRLQNTIYF. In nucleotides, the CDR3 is TGTGCCAGCAGGTTACAGAACACCATATATTTT.

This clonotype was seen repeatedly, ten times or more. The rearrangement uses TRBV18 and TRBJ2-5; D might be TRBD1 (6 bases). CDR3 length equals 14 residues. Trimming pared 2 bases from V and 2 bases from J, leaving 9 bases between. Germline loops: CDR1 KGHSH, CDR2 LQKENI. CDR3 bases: TGTGCCAGCTCACCAACGGACAGTCAAGAGACCCAGTACTTC. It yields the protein CASSPTDSQETQYF.

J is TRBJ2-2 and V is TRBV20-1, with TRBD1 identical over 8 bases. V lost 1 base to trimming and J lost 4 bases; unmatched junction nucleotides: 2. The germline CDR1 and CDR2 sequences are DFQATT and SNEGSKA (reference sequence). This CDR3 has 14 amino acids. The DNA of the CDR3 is TGCAGTGCTAGAGGGACAGGGTTCACCGGGGAGCTGTTTTTT. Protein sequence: CSARGTGFTGELFF.

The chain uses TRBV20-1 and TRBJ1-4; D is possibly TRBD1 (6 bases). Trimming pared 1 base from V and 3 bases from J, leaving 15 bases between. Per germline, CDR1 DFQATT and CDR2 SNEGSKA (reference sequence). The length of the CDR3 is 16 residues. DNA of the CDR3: TGCAGTGCTAGAGTTCTGAACAGGGCGGCTAATGAAAAACTGTTTTTT. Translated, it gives CSARVLNRAANEKLFF.

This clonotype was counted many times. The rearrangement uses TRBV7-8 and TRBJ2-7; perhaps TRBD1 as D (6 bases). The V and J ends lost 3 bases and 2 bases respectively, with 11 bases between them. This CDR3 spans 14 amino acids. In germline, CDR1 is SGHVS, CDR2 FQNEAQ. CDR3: CASSFREGAYEQYF. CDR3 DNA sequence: TGTGCCAGCAGCTTCCGAGAGGGGGCCTACGAGCAGTACTTC. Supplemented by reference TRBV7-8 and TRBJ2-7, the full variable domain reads GAGVSQSPRYKVAKRGQDVALRCDPISGHVSLFWYQQALGQGPEFLTYFQNEAQLDKSGLPSDRFFAERPEGSVSTLKIQRTQQEDSAVYLCASSFREGAYEQYFGPGTRLTVT.

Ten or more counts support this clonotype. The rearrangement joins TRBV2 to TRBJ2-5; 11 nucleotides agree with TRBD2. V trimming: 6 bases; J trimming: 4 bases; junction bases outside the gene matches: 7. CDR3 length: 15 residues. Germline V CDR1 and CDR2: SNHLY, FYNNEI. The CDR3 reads CASRGTGLAAETQYF. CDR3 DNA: TGTGCCAGCAGGGGTACGGGACTAGCGGCAGAGACCCAGTACTTC.

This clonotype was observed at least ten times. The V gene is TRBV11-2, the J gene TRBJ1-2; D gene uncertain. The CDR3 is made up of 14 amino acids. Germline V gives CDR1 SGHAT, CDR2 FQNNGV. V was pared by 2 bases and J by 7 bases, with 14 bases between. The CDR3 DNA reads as TGTGCCAGCAGCTTAAGCAGTCAAGCGAGTGGCTACACCTTC. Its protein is CASSLSSQASGYTF.

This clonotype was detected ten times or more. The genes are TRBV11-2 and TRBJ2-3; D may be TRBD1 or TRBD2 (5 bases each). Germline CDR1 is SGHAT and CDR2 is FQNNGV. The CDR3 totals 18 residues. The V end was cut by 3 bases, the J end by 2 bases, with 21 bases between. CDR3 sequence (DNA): TGTGCCAGCAGCTTCAACGGGGCGGGCGCTTCCTTCACAGATACGCAGTATTTT. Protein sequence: CASSFNGAGASFTDTQYF.

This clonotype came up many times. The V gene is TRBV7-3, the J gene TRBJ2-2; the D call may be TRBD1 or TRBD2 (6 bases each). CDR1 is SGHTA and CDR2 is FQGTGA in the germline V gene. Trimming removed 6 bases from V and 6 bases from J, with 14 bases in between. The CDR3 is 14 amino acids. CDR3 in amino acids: CASREAGEAGELFF. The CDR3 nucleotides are TGTGCCAGCAGGGAGGCAGGGGAGGCCGGGGAGCTGTTTTTT.